What follows are 5 T cell receptor beta chains derived from one specimen sequenced in a study of beta chain features in type 1 diabetes. Expressed TCRB transcripts were sequenced because the isolated RNA had all been reverse transcribed beforehand. The assay was immunoSEQ multiplex PCR, and TCRdb's table has in-frame clones only and misses some. The data contain 110,000 or so clones, under 40% of them singletons. Sample: stem cell memory CD4+ T cells from blood. All receptors derive from a woman under 30 in good health.

The gene calls are TRBV9 and TRBJ2-7; 7 nucleotides line up with TRBD2. The germline CDR1 and CDR2 sequences are SGDLS and YYNGEE. V gave up 4 bases and J gave up 5 bases; unmatched junction bases: 9. The CDR3 runs 14 residues. The CDR3 DNA sequence: TGTGCCAGCAGCCCCAGGCGCGGGAGCAACGAGCAGTACTTC. Its protein is CASSPRRGSNEQYF.

The chain carries TRBV4-1 and TRBJ2-1, with 7 nucleotides matching TRBD1. The ends lost 1 base at V and 4 bases at J; junction bases unmatched: 13. The CDR3 contains 18 residues. The V gene's germline CDR1 is MGHRA and CDR2 YSYEKL. CDR3 in amino acids: CASSQADTPGQRYNEQFF. The CDR3 coding sequence is TGCGCCAGCAGCCAAGCCGATACTCCGGGACAGAGATACAATGAGCAGTTCTTC.

This sequence joins TRBV5-6 and TRBJ2-3; TRBD2 matches 9 bases. Per the germline V gene, CDR1 is SGHDT and CDR2 is YYEEEE. This CDR3 has 16 residues. Trimming took 4 bases from V and 6 from J; bases not matched to a gene: 12. CDR3 DNA sequence: TGTGCCAGCAGCCCACCCCCGGGACTAGCTCGGGATACGCAGTATTTT. Its protein product is CASSPPPGLARDTQYF.

The V call is TRBV2, the J call TRBJ2-5; D is uncertain. The V end was cut by 1 base, the J end by 9 bases, with 6 bases between. Germline assignment: CDR1 SNHLY and CDR2 FYNNEI. The CDR3 is made up of 11 amino acids. The CDR3 coding sequence is TGTGCCAGCAGTGAAGAATCTTCCCAGTACTTC. Residues: CASSEESSQYF.

The V and J genes are TRBV5-1 and TRBJ2-5, with D possibly TRBD1 on 5 matching bases. The CDR3 spans 15 residues. Germline assignment: CDR1 SGHRS and CDR2 YFSETQ. V lost 0 bases and J 1 base, leaving 10 bases between the germline ends. CDR3 sequence reads: CASSLARQFQETQYF. CDR3 sequence (DNA): TGCGCCAGCAGCTTGGCCCGACAGTTCCAAGAGACCCAGTACTTC.